A single sample is the source of the 8 T cell receptor beta chains below, sequenced in a study of T cells in Graves' hyperthyroidism and ophthalmopathy. Regions amplified from RNA transcripts were the TCR beta CDR3 regions. The HTBI primer set served for first-round RT-PCR of the TCR CDR3. Each CDR3 protein is one row after TCRdb ran MiXCR on the multiplex PCR reads. Of about 380,000 distinct CDR3 sequences detected, around a sixth appear once; the ten largest clones hold 40% to 45%. Material for sequencing was blood. These receptors originate from a man aged 18 to 30 with Graves' ophthalmopathy.

This clonotype showed up many times. The V call is TRBV6-1, the J call TRBJ2-2; D call uncertain. This CDR3 region has 14 residues. Trimming cost V 1 base and J 5 bases, with 8 bases left between them. Looked up from germline, CDR1 is MNHNS and CDR2 is SASEGT. CDR3 sequence reads: CASSEVAETGELFF. The DNA for the CDR3 is TGTGCCAGCAGTGAAGTGGCCGAAACCGGGGAGCTGTTTTTT.

The sample holds a few counts of this clonotype. This chain links TRBV19 with TRBJ1-5; tentative D call: TRBD1 (6 bases). In germline, CDR1 is LNHDA, CDR2 SQIVND (reference sequence). Trimming took 7 bases from V and 7 from J, leaving 14 bases between them. CDR3 size: 13 residues. CDR3 region: CASKGAGVQPQHF. For the CDR3, the DNA is TGTGCCAGTAAAGGGGCAGGGGTACAGCCCCAGCATTTT.

The chain joins TRBV2 to TRBJ1-2; the D gene is possibly TRBD1 (5 bases). CDR3 length: 14 amino acids. Trimming shortened V by 6 bases and J by 6 bases, and 17 bases separated the two germline ends. In germline, CDR1 is SNHLY, CDR2 FYNNEI. CDR3 DNA: TGTGCCAGCAGCGGGACTGGCGGAGCCAATGGCTACACCTTC. Translation: CASSGTGGANGYTF.

This clonotype was found many times. V usage is TRBV4-1 and J usage is TRBJ2-3; D gene ambiguous. The CDR3 has 13 amino acids. Germline CDR1 and CDR2: MGHRA and YSYEKL. Trimming shortened V by 0 bases and J by 3 bases, and 4 bases separated the two germline ends. CDR3 sequence: CASSQEMTDTQYF. As DNA, the CDR3 is TGCGCCAGCAGCCAAGAAATGACAGATACGCAGTATTTT.

V usage is TRBV5-1 and J usage is TRBJ1-2, with a possible D match to TRBD1 (6 bases). The CDR3 is 14 amino acids. Trimming took 0 bases from V and 8 from J, leaving 14 bases between them. Looked up from germline, CDR1 is SGHRS and CDR2 is YFSETQ. In nucleotides, the CDR3 is TGCGCCAGCAGCTTGGAGGCCGCAGGGGACGGCTACACCTTC. Its protein is CASSLEAAGDGYTF.

The rearrangement uses TRBV6-9 and TRBJ1-6, with D tentatively TRBD1 (5 bases). The germline V gene has CDR1 MNHGY and CDR2 SVAAGI. The CDR3 runs to 14 residues. V was shortened by 3 bases and J by 9 bases, with 12 bases between the two germline ends. CDR3 region: CASSYGIRVSPLHF. CDR3 DNA: TGTGCCAGCAGTTACGGGATCAGGGTTTCACCCCTCCACTTT.

This clonotype was counted only a few times. The chain links TRBV5-6 to TRBJ2-3, with D perhaps TRBD1 (6 bases). Germline values: CDR1 SGHDT, CDR2 YYEEEE. V lost 2 bases and J lost 0, with 13 bases in between. This CDR3 is 16 amino acids long. CDR3 protein: CASSLRTDPSTDTQYF. The DNA for the CDR3 is TGTGCCAGCAGCTTACGGACAGACCCGAGCACAGATACGCAGTATTTT.

A word on this clonotype: One end of the junction is discordant with germline, which a read error may explain. This rearrangement joins TRBV6-5 to TRBJ2-3; TRBD1 matches 7 bases. Germline CDR1 reads MNHEY; CDR2 reads SVGAGI. The CDR3 runs 14 residues. CDR3 coding DNA: TGTGCCAGCAGTTATAACAGGGGCACAAATACGCAGTATTTT. This gives the protein CASSYNRGTNTQYF.